This passage covers 11 T cell receptor beta chains from one sample sequenced in a study of T-cell memory formation after mild COVID-19. Each CDR3 protein is one row after TCRdb ran MiXCR on the 5' RACE reads. The sample consists of 250,000 to 350,000 distinct CDR3 sequences, roughly 17% of them appearing once. Sequences were obtained from PBMCs or a T cell subset sorted from them (not recorded which). All receptors derive from a man aged 18 to 35 who had mild COVID-19 (a few samples of this study predate the infection). Cell type and time point are not known.

This clonotype has a handful of counts. V usage is TRBV6-6 and J usage is TRBJ1-2; TRBD1 might be the D (5 bases). Between the trimmed V and J ends, which lost 2 bases and 8 bases, there was a span of 18 bases. This CDR3 has 15 amino acids. Germline V gene sequence: CDR1 MNHNY, CDR2 SVGAGI (reference sequence). The chain's CDR3 is CASSYESPREGGYTF. CDR3 DNA sequence: TGTGCCAGCAGTTACGAGTCCCCCAGGGAAGGGGGCTACACCTTC.

The table lists this clonotype with a few counts. The gene calls are TRBV19 and TRBJ1-2; tentatively, D is TRBD1 (6 bases). V was shortened by 5 bases and J by 4 bases, with 11 bases between the two germline ends. CDR3 size: 13 residues. Per the germline V gene, CDR1 is LNHDA and CDR2 is SQIVND (reference sequence). The CDR3, as DNA: TGTGCCAGTAGTGGACAGAGTAGCTATGGCTACACCTTC. Protein product: CASSGQSSYGYTF.

This clonotype has ten or more counts. The V call is TRBV7-9, the J call TRBJ2-1; no reliable D call. From germline, CDR1 is SEHNR and CDR2 FQNEAQ (reference sequence). V lost 4 bases and J lost 9, with 10 bases in between. The CDR3 has 12 residues. Here the CDR3 reads CASSYLGREQFF. The CDR3 bases are TGTGCCAGCAGCTATCTCGGGCGTGAGCAGTTCTTC.

This clonotype was seen only a few times. This chain links TRBV21-1 with TRBJ2-1; TRBD2, the table's D call, was not compared with the DNA. TRBV21-1 has pseudogene status. The CDR3 is 20 residues long. This chain's CDR3 is CASSVQVGMVSGGAEHEQFF. The CDR3 nucleotides are TGTGCCAGCAGCGTACAAGTCGGGATGGTTAGCGGGGGGGCCGAGCATGAGCAGTTCTTC.

This clonotype was counted between two and nine times. V usage is TRBV7-3 and J usage is TRBJ2-1, with TRBD1 matching over 10 bases. The junction had 2 bases not matched to a gene; V was cut back by 4 bases and J by 5 bases. CDR3 length: 14 amino acids. Germline V gene data show CDR1 as SGHTA and CDR2 as FQGTGA. The CDR3 region is CASSWGTGDNEQFF. For the CDR3, the DNA is TGTGCCAGCAGCTGGGGGACAGGGGACAATGAGCAGTTCTTC.

The sample holds a few counts of this clonotype. The chain is built from TRBV6-1 and TRBJ2-3; 11 bases fit TRBD2. Unmatched junction bases numbered 3, after V lost 2 bases and J lost 2 bases. The CDR3 loop spans 16 amino acids. Germline assignment: CDR1 MNHNS and CDR2 SASEGT. CDR3 nucleotides: TGTGCCAGCAGTGAACCGACTAGCGGGGACACAGATACGCAGTATTTT. This codes for CASSEPTSGDTDTQYF.

The chain links TRBV12-3 or TRBV12-4 to TRBJ1-5; the D gene is possibly TRBD1 (5 bases). Deletions cut 7 bases from V and 7 bases from J, with 11 bases between. This CDR3 is built from 12 residues. CDR3 region: CASTADRQPQHF. Here the CDR3 DNA reads TGTGCCAGCACCGCTGACAGACAGCCCCAGCATTTT.

This clonotype came up a few times. V and J are TRBV27 and TRBJ2-2; D is perhaps TRBD1 or TRBD2 (6 bases each). Germline CDR1 reads MNHEY; CDR2 reads SMNVEV (reference sequence). CDR3 size: 17 residues. Trimming stripped 0 bases from V and 4 bases from J, with 15 bases between. For the CDR3, the DNA is TGTGCCAGCAGTTTATCAGGGGGGCTAGAGGGCACCGGGGAGCTGTTTTTT. Protein product: CASSLSGGLEGTGELFF.

This clonotype was seen only a few times. V is TRBV5-1 and J is TRBJ1-5, with D perhaps matching TRBD1 (5 bases). CDR1 is SGHRS, CDR2 YFSETQ, per germline. The CDR3 is 14 residues long. V lost 0 bases and J 2 bases, leaving 6 bases between the germline ends. The CDR3 region is CASSLVGGNQPQHF. Written as DNA, the CDR3 is TGCGCCAGCAGCTTGGTGGGGGGCAATCAGCCCCAGCATTTT.

The genes are TRBV5-1 and TRBJ1-1; D remains unclear. The CDR3 contains 14 residues. Germline-derived CDR1 and CDR2 are SGHRS and YFSETQ. The V and J ends lost 1 base and 5 bases respectively, with 12 bases between them. For the CDR3, the DNA is TGCGCCAGCAGCTTGCCTTCACATGGAACTGAAGCTTTCTTT. Its translation is CASSLPSHGTEAFF.

In this sample, this clonotype turned up a few times. Here the CDR3 reads CASSLDRSRNQPQHF. DNA of the CDR3: TGTGCCAGCAGCTTAGATCGGTCCAGAAATCAGCCCCAGCATTTT. The gene calls are TRBV7-2 and TRBJ1-5; D is undetermined. The CDR3 length is 15 residues. Germline CDR1 reads SGHTA; CDR2 reads FQGNSA. Trimming left V 1 base short and J 4 bases short, with 11 bases between.